This TCR beta chain appears in the sequencing data of a study of T cell responses to AZD1222 COVID-19 vaccine. The germline V gene encodes CDR1 SQVTM and CDR2 ANQGSEA. V gave up 7 bases and J gave up 7 bases, with 19 bases separating them. The CDR3 extends over 14 amino acids. Generated by immunoSEQ multiplex PCR, the TCRdb table keeps only in-frame clones and is missing some. Found here are approximately 200,000 clones, 87% of them singletons; the top ten hold less than 3%. Study-level findings and limits: There were mostly white British donors and more females than males, and clonal diversity was possibly underestimated.

Only one count was recorded for this clone. The antigen is undetermined. The sequence was obtained from an adult in good health. Sequenced material: peripheral blood, taken on day 0 of MenACWY control vaccination. This chain connects TRBV29-1 to TRBJ2-2, with D perhaps being TRBD1 or TRBD2 (5 bases each). The CDR3 DNA follows: TGCAGCGCGCGGCAGGGAGTGGGTAGCGGGGAGCTGTTTTTT. Translation gives CSARQGVGSGELFF.